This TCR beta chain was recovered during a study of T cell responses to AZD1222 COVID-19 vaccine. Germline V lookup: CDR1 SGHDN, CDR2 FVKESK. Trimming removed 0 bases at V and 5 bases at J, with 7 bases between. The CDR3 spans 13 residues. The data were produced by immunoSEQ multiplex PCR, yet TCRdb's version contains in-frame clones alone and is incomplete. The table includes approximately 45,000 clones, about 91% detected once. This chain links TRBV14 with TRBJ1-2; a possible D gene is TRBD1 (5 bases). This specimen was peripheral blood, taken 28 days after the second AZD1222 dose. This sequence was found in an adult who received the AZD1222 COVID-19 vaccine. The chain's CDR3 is CASSQDRGYGYTF. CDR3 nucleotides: TGTGCCAGCAGCCAAGATCGGGGGTATGGCTACACCTTC.